The clone carrying this T cell receptor beta chain showed up just a few times. The antigen is unknown. CDR1 is MNHNS and CDR2 is SASEGT in the germline V gene. V lost 5 bases and J lost 7; bases outside the gene matches: 7. CDR3 length: 14 residues. The sample is drawn from a study of regulatory T cells in long-lasting Graves disease. The study's findings and limits: TCR diversity was lower in persistent Graves' patients than in newly diagnosed ones.

Time point defined: newly diagnosed GD, antithyroid drugs for less than 3 months. RNA isolated from PBMCs was used to make the TCR library. Arm-PCR of CDR3 regions and iRepertoire HTBI primers were used to build TCR beta libraries. Each CDR3 protein gets one entry after TCRdb re-called the multiplex PCR reads with MiXCR. The repertoire holds hundreds of thousands of distinct CDR3 sequences, with 16% as singletons. These records were also assigned to another study, of T cells in Graves' hyperthyroidism and ophthalmopathy. This second report adds: Most thyroid clonotypes expanded above 0.001 appeared in blood too.

Specimen: peripheral blood mononuclear cells (PBMCs), collected at new diagnosis, from a patient treated with antithyroid drugs. This TCR was sampled from a woman in her 30s with Graves disease. This chain joins TRBV6-1 and TRBJ2-2; 7 nucleotides line up with TRBD1. The CDR3 coding sequence is TGTGCCAGCAGTCACGACAGGGTTCGCGGGGAGCTGTTTTTT. Protein sequence: CASSHDRVRGELFF.